Listed below are T cell receptor beta chains from one sample, sequenced in a study of Graves' ophthalmopathy and Graves' hyperthyroidism. TCRdb reanalysed the multiplex PCR reads using MiXCR and keeps one entry per CDR3 protein. The sample holds 650,000 to 900,000 distinct CDR3 sequences, roughly 40% seen once. The specimen sequenced was peripheral blood. The receptors derive from an adult man with Graves' ophthalmopathy. CDR3s include the opening cysteine and the closing phenylalanine or tryptophan. The D gene is left open where the match is weak. Part of the rows lack a size; the others show once, few, many or a class for expanded clones.

d_call,j_call,v_call,clone_size,cdr3_nt,cdr3_aa
.,TRBJ1-1,TRBV25-1,.,TGTGCCAGCAGTCGACCTCCCGGGTACGGAGCTTTCTTT,CASSRPPGYGAFF
.,TRBJ2-7,TRBV29-1,.,TGCAGCGAGAGGACTTCCTGGGACACCTACGAGCAGTACTTC,CSERTSWDTYEQYF
.,TRBJ1-6,TRBV25-1,.,TGTGCCAGCAGTAATCTGGGACGCCTGGTAAGACCCCTCCACTTT,CASSNLGRLVRPLHF
TRBD1,TRBJ1-1,TRBV14,few,TGTGCCAGCAGCCAAGTCCCTCTTCCACAGGGGGCCGGTGAAGCTTTCTTT,CASSQVPLPQGAGEAFF
.,TRBJ1-4,TRBV7-8,.,TGTGCCAGCAGCTTAGCTGTGGGGGCGCAGGATGAAAAACTGTTTTTT,CASSLAVGAQDEKLFF
.,TRBJ1-2,TRBV20-1,few,TGCAGTGCCCCCGACAGTAGCTATGGCTACACCTTC,CSAPDSSYGYTF
TRBD1,TRBJ1-1,TRBV19,.,TGTGCCAGTAGAAGGACAGGAGTTTTGAACACTGAAGCTTTCTTT,CASRRTGVLNTEAFF
TRBD1,TRBJ2-2,TRBV15,many,TGTGCCACCAGCAGAGATGTGCAGGGGGCCGACACCGGGGAGCTGTTTTTT,CATSRDVQGADTGELFF
TRBD1,TRBJ2-7,TRBV7-9,.,TGTGCCAGCAGCTCGTCAACCGGGACAGGTTACGAGCAGTACTTC,CASSSSTGTGYEQYF
.,TRBJ2-2,TRBV20-1,.,TGCAGTGCTAGAGATCCGCGGACAGCTATATCGAACACCGGGGAGCTGTTTTTT,CSARDPRTAISNTGELFF
TRBD1,TRBJ2-2,TRBV20-1,.,TGCAGTGCGAGTGACCCGGGACAGGGCGCCCGGGGGGAGCTGTTTTTT,CSASDPGQGARGELFF
.,TRBJ1-4,TRBV5-4,many,TGTGCCAGCAGGACAGCAACTAATGAAAAACTGTTTTTT,CASRTATNEKLFF
TRBD1,TRBJ2-5,TRBV2,many,TGTGCCAGCGTCCGGACAGGGGAAGAGACCCAGTACTTC,CASVRTGEETQYF
TRBD1,TRBJ1-2,TRBV2,.,TGTGCCGGCAGGGGGGCCGAGGGCTACACCTTC,CAGRGAEGYTF
TRBD2,TRBJ2-7,TRBV11-1,.,TGTGCCAGCAGCCAAGGGTACACGGGGGGGTCTTACGAGCAGTACTTC,CASSQGYTGGSYEQYF
.,TRBJ2-5,TRBV11-2,many,TGTGCCAGCAGCTTAGGAGGACAGATCGAAGAGACCCAGTACTTC,CASSLGGQIEETQYF
.,TRBJ2-7,TRBV28,.,TGTGCCAGCAGTTTTAGGGCGGCGTCCTACGAGCAGTACTTC,CASSFRAASYEQYF
.,TRBJ1-4,TRBV25-1,.,TGTGCCAGCAGACCCGGGACTAGCGGGGGGTCGGAAGAAAAACTGTTTTTT,CASRPGTSGGSEEKLFF
TRBD1,TRBJ2-2,TRBV9,.,TGTGCCAGCAGCCAAGATTGGGACAGGGGGGGCCGGGAGCTGTTTTTT,CASSQDWDRGGRELFF
TRBD2,TRBJ2-2,TRBV19,.,TGTGCCAGTAGTCGCCCTCGGGGGGATTACACCGGGGAGCTGTTTTTT,CASSRPRGDYTGELFF
.,TRBJ1-1,TRBV7-2,.,TGTGCCAGCAGCCAAGGAGCGGGGGAGAACACTGAAGCTTTCTTT,CASSQGAGENTEAFF
TRBD2,TRBJ2-2,TRBV24-1,once,TGTGCCACCAGTGATCCAGGGAGGGTGGGCACCGGGGAGCTGTTTTTT,CATSDPGRVGTGELFF
.,TRBJ1-2,TRBV14,.,TGTGCCAGCAGCCAAGGTCTTGGGAATAACTATGGCTACACCTTC,CASSQGLGNNYGYTF
.,TRBJ1-3,TRBV25-1,.,TGTGCCAGCAGTGCGGTTGGAAACACCATATATTTT,CASSAVGNTIYF
.,TRBJ2-5,TRBV7-7,.,TGTGCCAGCAGCCCAGCCTCGGGGTCCCTTTATCAAGAGACCCAGTACTTC,CASSPASGSLYQETQYF
.,TRBJ2-7,TRBV19,.,TGTGCCAGTAGTATAAGAGGGTTCGGTTACGAGCAGTACTTC,CASSIRGFGYEQYF
.,TRBJ2-7,TRBV28,.,TGTGCCAGCAGTCCACACTCCCAAGACAGGTACGAGCAGTACTTC,CASSPHSQDRYEQYF
TRBD1,TRBJ1-2,TRBV20-1,many,TGCAGTGCTGGGGGACAGGGGAACTATGGCTACACCTTC,CSAGGQGNYGYTF
.,TRBJ1-1,TRBV11-2,many,TGTGCCAGCAGCTTAGTGGGGCAAGTAAACACTGAAGCTTTCTTT,CASSLVGQVNTEAFF
.,TRBJ2-5,TRBV29-1,many,TGCAGCGTTGAAGATATTTGGGGGGCTAGGCAAGAGACCCAGTACTTC,CSVEDIWGARQETQYF
TRBD2,TRBJ2-5,TRBV12-3/TRBV12-4,.,TGTGCCAGCACCCTTGGGGGTTATCGGGGACTAGCGGGGGGATTTAAAGAGACCCAGTACTTC,CASTLGGYRGLAGGFKETQYF
.,TRBJ2-5,TRBV20-1,many,TGCAGTGCGGACCGGGGCCGGGAGACCCAGTACTTC,CSADRGRETQYF